This T cell receptor (beta chain) was profiled in a study of blood T cell repertoires in COVID-19. Whole-study context: Italy, Spain and the United States were the sources of the convalescent and acute COVID-19 samples. The cDNA or gDNA used as material had been derived from T cells, B-cell-depleted T cells, or PBMCs.

As originally analysed: It was from reference gene primer amplification that nucleated cell counts were estimated. The table came from immunoSEQ multiplex PCR; TCRdb's copy has only in-frame clones and leaves some out. D and trimming come from the DNA, and the V and J calls and clone size come from that table. The sample yields some 160,000 clones, roughly 80% seen once. Germline CDR1 and CDR2: SGHAT and FQNNGV. V lost 1 base to trimming and J lost 2 bases, with 12 bases between them. This CDR3 region has 16 residues. The sequenced sample consisted of peripheral blood. The sequence was obtained from an elderly woman with acute or convalescent COVID-19. This chain uses TRBV11-2 with TRBJ1-3; no reliable D call. The CDR3: CASSLATAYAGNTIYF. The CDR3 region has the DNA TGTGCCAGCAGCTTAGCAACAGCTTATGCTGGAAACACCATATATTTT.